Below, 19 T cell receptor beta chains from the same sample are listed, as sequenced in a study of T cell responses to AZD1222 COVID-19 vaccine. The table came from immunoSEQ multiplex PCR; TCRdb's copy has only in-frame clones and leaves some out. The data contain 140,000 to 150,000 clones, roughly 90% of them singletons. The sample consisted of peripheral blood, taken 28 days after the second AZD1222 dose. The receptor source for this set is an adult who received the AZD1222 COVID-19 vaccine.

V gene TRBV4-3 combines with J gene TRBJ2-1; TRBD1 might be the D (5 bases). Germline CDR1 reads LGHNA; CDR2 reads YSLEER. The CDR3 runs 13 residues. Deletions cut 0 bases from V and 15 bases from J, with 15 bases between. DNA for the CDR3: TGCGCCAGCAGCCAAGATACAGGCCCTTCCCTGTTCTTC. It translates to CASSQDTGPSLFF.

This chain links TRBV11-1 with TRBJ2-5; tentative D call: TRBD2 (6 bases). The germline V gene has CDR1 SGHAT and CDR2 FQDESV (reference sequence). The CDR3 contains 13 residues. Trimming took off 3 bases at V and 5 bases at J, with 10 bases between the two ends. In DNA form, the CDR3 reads TGTGCCAGCAGCTTGCGGGGACGGGAGACCCAGTACTTC. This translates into CASSLRGRETQYF.

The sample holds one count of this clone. The CDR3 bases are TGTGCCAGCTCACCACCGACGGTGGTGAACACTGAAGCTTTCTTT. Translating gives CASSPPTVVNTEAFF. The genes are TRBV18 and TRBJ1-1; no reliable D call. Germline CDR1 KGHSH, CDR2 LQKENI. Trimming cost V 0 bases and J 0 bases, with 8 bases left between them. The CDR3 runs to 15 residues.

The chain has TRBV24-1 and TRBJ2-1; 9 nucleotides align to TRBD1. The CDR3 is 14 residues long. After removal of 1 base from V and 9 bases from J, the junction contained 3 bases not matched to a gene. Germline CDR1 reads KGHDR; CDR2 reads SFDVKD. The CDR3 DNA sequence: TGTGCCACCAGTGATTTACAGGGGGCTGGTGAGCAGTTCTTC. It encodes CATSDLQGAGEQFF.

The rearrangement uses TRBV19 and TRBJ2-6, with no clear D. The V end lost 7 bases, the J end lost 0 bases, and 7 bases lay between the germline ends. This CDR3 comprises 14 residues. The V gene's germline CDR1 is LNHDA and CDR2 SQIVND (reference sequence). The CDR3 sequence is CASMSPSGANVLTF. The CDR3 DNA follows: TGTGCCAGTATGTCGCCCTCTGGGGCCAACGTCCTGACTTTC. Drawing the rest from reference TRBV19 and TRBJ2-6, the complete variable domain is DGGITQSPKYLFRKEGQNVTLSCEQNLNHDAMYWYRQDPGQGLRLIYYSQIVNDFQKGDIAEGYSVSREKKESFPLTVTSAQKNPTAFYLCASMSPSGANVLTFGAGSRLTVL.

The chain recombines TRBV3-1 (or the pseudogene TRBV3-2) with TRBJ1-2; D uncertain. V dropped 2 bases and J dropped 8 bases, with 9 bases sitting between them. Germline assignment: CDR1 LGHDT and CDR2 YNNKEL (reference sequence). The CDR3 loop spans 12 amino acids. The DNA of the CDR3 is TGTGCCAGCAGCCAATCTAGGGCCGGCTACACCTTC. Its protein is CASSQSRAGYTF.

The CDR3 region has the DNA TGCGCCAGCAGCTTGGCCCCTAGCGGGACTTACAATGAGCAGTTCTTC. It is translated as CASSLAPSGTYNEQFF. The J gene is TRBJ2-1, the V gene TRBV5-1, with 9 bases that match TRBD2. Germline loops: CDR1 SGHRS, CDR2 YFSETQ. V was clipped by 0 bases and J by 4 bases; unmatched bases: 5. The CDR3 is 16 amino acids.

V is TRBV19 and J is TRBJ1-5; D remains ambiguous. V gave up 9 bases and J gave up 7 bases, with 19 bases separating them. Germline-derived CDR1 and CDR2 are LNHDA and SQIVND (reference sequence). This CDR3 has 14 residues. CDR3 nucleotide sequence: TGTGCCAGCTCCGAAACCTCCCGGGGACAGCCCCAGCATTTT. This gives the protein CASSETSRGQPQHF.

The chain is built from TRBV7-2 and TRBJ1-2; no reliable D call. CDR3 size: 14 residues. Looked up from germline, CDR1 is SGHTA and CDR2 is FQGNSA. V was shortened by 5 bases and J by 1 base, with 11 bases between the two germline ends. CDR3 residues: CASSRTADNYGYTF. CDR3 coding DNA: TGTGCCAGCAGCCGCACGGCCGATAACTATGGCTACACCTTC.

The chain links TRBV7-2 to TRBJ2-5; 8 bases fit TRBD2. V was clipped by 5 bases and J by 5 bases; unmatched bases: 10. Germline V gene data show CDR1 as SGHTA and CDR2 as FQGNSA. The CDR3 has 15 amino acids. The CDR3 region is CASSTSGAGVETQYF. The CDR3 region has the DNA TGTGCCAGCAGCACCTCTGGAGCGGGAGTGGAGACCCAGTACTTC.

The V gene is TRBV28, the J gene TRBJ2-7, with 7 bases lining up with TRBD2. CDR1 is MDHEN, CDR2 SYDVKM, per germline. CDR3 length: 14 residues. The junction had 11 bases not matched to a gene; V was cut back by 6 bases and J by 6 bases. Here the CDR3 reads CASSPGGTVSEQYF. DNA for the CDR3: TGTGCCAGCAGCCCCGGGGGGACGGTGAGCGAGCAGTACTTC.

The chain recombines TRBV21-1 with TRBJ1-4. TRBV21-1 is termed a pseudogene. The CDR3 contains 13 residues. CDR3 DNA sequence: TGTGCCAGCAGCAAGGACCAAGGAGAAAAACTGTTTTTT. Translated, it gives CASSKDQGEKLFF.

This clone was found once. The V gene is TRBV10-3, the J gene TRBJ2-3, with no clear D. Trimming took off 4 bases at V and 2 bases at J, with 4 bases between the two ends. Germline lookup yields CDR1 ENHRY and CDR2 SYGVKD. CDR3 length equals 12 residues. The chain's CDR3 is CAISGTTDTQYF. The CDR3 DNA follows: TGTGCCATCAGTGGGACCACAGATACGCAGTATTTT.

The CDR3 DNA reads as TGTGCCAGTAGCCTACCGGGCCCAGGAAGAGGATATGGCTACACCTTC. As protein: CASSLPGPGRGYGYTF. The chain is built from TRBV19 and TRBJ1-2; no clear D gene. Germline loops: CDR1 LNHDA, CDR2 SQIVND (reference sequence). Between the trimmed V and J ends, which lost 6 bases and 5 bases, there was a span of 22 bases. The CDR3 spans 16 residues.

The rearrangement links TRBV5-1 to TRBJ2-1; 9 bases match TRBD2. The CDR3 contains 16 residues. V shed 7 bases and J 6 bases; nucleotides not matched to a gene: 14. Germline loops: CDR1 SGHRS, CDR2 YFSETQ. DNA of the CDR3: TGCGCCAGCTTTCCCTTTAGCGGGAGAGGACTCAATGAGCAGTTCTTC. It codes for CASFPFSGRGLNEQFF.

CDR3 coding DNA: TGTGCCAGCAGTCCTAGGGGGGGATACAATTCACCCCTCCACTTT. Its translation: CASSPRGGYNSPLHF. V and J are TRBV9 and TRBJ1-6; a possible D gene is TRBD1 (6 bases). The ends were cut back, 5 bases at V and 7 bases at J, with 16 bases in the middle. Germline CDR1 SGDLS, CDR2 YYNGEE. The CDR3 sequence is 15 residues long.

CDR3 residues: CASSLELAQTDRGYTF. CDR3 nucleotides: TGTGCCAGCAGCTTAGAATTAGCGCAGACGGATAGAGGCTACACCTTC. The chain recombines TRBV7-9 with TRBJ1-2; D gene ambiguous. The CDR3 is 16 residues long. Germline CDR1 reads SEHNR; CDR2 reads FQNEAQ (reference sequence). Trimming removed 1 base from V and 8 bases from J, with 20 bases in between.

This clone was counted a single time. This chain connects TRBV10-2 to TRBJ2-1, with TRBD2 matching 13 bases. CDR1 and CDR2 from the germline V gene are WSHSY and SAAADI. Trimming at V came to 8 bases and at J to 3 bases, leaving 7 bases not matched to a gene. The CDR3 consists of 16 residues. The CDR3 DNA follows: TGCGCCAGCGGGAGGACTAGCGGGAGAGGCTACAATGAGCAGTTCTTC. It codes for CASGRTSGRGYNEQFF.

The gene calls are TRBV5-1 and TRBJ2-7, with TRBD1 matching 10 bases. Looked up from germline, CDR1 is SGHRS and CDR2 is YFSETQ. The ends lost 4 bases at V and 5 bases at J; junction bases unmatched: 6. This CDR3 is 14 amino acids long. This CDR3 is CASSPGQGFDEQYF. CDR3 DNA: TGCGCCAGCAGCCCGGGACAGGGGTTCGACGAGCAGTACTTC.